Below, 3 T cell receptor beta chains from the same sample are listed, as sequenced in a study of T cells in localized non-small cell lung cancer. Generated by immunoSEQ multiplex PCR, the TCRdb table keeps only in-frame clones and is missing some. This sample has around 50,000 clones, with over 75% found just once. The sample in question was peripheral blood, obtained before any cancer treatment. The receptors derive from a female donor over 55 with stage II squamous cell lung carcinoma.

CDR3 loop: CASSPKDSSGNTIYF. Here the CDR3 DNA reads TGTGCCAGCAGCCCCAAGGACAGCTCTGGAAACACCATATATTTT. This rearrangement joins TRBV5-6 to TRBJ1-3; D is possibly TRBD1 (6 bases). The length of the CDR3 is 15 residues. The V gene's germline CDR1 is SGHDT and CDR2 YYEEEE. Trimming cost V 4 bases and J 0 bases, with 11 bases left between them.

V is TRBV6-1 and J is TRBJ1-5; D is perhaps TRBD1 (5 bases). The germline V gene has CDR1 MNHNS and CDR2 SASEGT. V lost 7 bases to trimming and J lost 0 bases, with 13 bases between them. The CDR3 extends over 15 amino acids. CDR3 sequence: CASKNTDSSNQPQHF. The CDR3 DNA reads TGTGCCAGCAAAAACACAGACAGTAGCAATCAGCCCCAGCATTTT.

The rearrangement uses TRBV19 and TRBJ1-4; D might be TRBD1 (5 bases). CDR3 length: 15 residues. V lost 2 bases, J lost 1 base, and 8 bases lay in between. CDR1 is LNHDA, CDR2 SQIVND, per germline (reference sequence). The CDR3 DNA reads as TGTGCCAGTAGTATAAGCCAGGGAACTAATGAAAAACTGTTTTTT. Translated: CASSISQGTNEKLFF.